These T cell receptor beta chains were read from a single sample in a study of response to subunit inactivated influenza vaccine. TCRdb used MiXCR to reprocess the RT-PCR reads, holding one entry per CDR3 protein. Of about 700,000 distinct CDR3 sequences in the sample, approximately 15% were seen once. The input for sequencing was PBMCs from blood, taken less than 15 days before vaccination. These TCRs come from a man aged 50-59 years who received an inactivated influenza vaccine. Each CDR3 is given with its conserved first and last residue. D genes are given only for firm matches. Only some rows state a clone size, as once, few, many or a class for expanded clones.

J | size | V | D | DNA | CDR3
TRBJ2-5 | . | TRBV9 | TRBD2 | TGTGCCAACAGCGTAGCCCTAGCGGGAGTTGATGGGACCCAGTACTTC | CANSVALAGVDGTQYF
TRBJ2-1 | few | TRBV24-1 | TRBD2 | TGTGCCACCAGTGATCATATCAGCGGGAGTGTGAACAATGAGCAGTTCTTC | CATSDHISGSVNNEQFF
TRBJ1-2 | few | TRBV5-1 | . | TGCGCCAGCAGCTTGGCCTTGGCAGGGGACTACTATGGCTACACCTTC | CASSLALAGDYYGYTF
TRBJ1-1 | many | TRBV15 | . | TGTGCCACCAGCAGAGAGGTGAAGATCAGTAACACTGAAGCTTTCTTT | CATSREVKISNTEAFF
TRBJ2-7 | . | TRBV29-1 | TRBD1 | TGCAGCGTTGTACAGGGGGCAAGCGAGCAGTACTTC | CSVVQGASEQYF
TRBJ1-2 | few | TRBV28 | . | TGTGCCAGCAGTGGAAGGAACAACTATGGCTACACCTTC | CASSGRNNYGYTF
TRBJ2-7 | many | TRBV28 | TRBD1 | TGTGCCAGCAGTTTGCCGACAGGGAGCTCCTACGAGCAGTACTTC | CASSLPTGSSYEQYF
TRBJ2-7 | . | TRBV15 | . | TGTGCCACCAGCGAGGGGGGCGTCTACGAGCAGTACTTC | CATSEGGVYEQYF
TRBJ2-2 | . | TRBV6-1 | TRBD1 | TGTGCCAGCAGAACCGGGACAGGGGCTTCCGGGGAGCTGTTTTTT | CASRTGTGASGELFF
TRBJ2-1 | once | TRBV6-2/TRBV6-3 | TRBD2 | TGTGCCAGCACCCCGGGACTAGCCTCCTACAATGAGCAGTTCTTC | CASTPGLASYNEQFF
TRBJ2-3 | . | TRBV29-1 | . | TGCAGCGTCCCGATTACGACAGGTCCGGCGGGGGCAGATACGCAGTATTTT | CSVPITTGPAGADTQYF
TRBJ2-7 | . | TRBV28 | . | TGTGCCAGCGGGACGGGGGCCCCCTACGAGCAGTACTTC | CASGTGAPYEQYF
TRBJ2-5 | many | TRBV28 | TRBD2 | TGTGCCAGCAGTGTGTGGGAGGGCGGCCAAGAGACCCAGTACTTC | CASSVWEGGQETQYF
TRBJ2-7 | many | TRBV3-1 | TRBD1 | TGTGCCAGCAGCCCCCGGGGACAGTACCCCTTACGCGAGCAGTACTTC | CASSPRGQYPLREQYF
TRBJ1-2 | . | TRBV24-1 | . | TGTGCCACCAGTCCGGGGAACATCGGTGGCTACACCTTC | CATSPGNIGGYTF
TRBJ2-7 | few | TRBV6-1 | . | TGTGCCAGCAGTCCCCAGACAGGTCCCTTTCCCTACGAGCAGTACTTC | CASSPQTGPFPYEQYF
TRBJ2-3 | few | TRBV3-1 | TRBD2 | TGTGCCAGCAGCCCGACACTCAGCGGGGGCACAGATACGCAGTATTTT | CASSPTLSGGTDTQYF
TRBJ1-3 | . | TRBV7-6 | . | TGTGCCAGCAGCTTACCGCGGCGGACAACTGGAAACACCATATATTTT | CASSLPRRTTGNTIYF
TRBJ2-1 | . | TRBV15 | . | TGTGCCACCAGCAGATATGGGGCCGAGCAGTTCTTC | CATSRYGAEQFF
TRBJ2-5 | few | TRBV20-1 | TRBD1 | TGCAGTGCTAGAGACGGACAGGGGCCGGAGACCCAGTACTTC | CSARDGQGPETQYF
TRBJ2-1 | many | TRBV4-3 | . | TGCGCCAGCAGCCAAGATTCGGGGAATTCCTACAATGAGCAGTTCTTC | CASSQDSGNSYNEQFF
TRBJ1-2 | many | TRBV12-3/TRBV12-4 | TRBD1 | TGTGCCAGCAGCCGGACAGGGAGAAGGTACGGCTACACCTTC | CASSRTGRRYGYTF
TRBJ2-3 | few | TRBV6-5 | . | TGTGCCAGCAGTTTGCCGGGACACCTCACAGATACGCAGTATTTT | CASSLPGHLTDTQYF
TRBJ2-2 | . | TRBV6-5 | . | TGTGCCAGCAGTTACGAGGGGGGGCCGGCCGGGGAGCTGTTTTTT | CASSYEGGPAGELFF